A single sample is the source of the 5 T cell receptor beta chains below, sequenced in a study of cytomegalovirus exposure and HLA in healthy donors. TCRdb's table, derived via immunoSEQ multiplex PCR, lists solely in-frame clones and lacks some. This sample has 150,000 to 200,000 clones, with about 84% found just once. The sequencing sample was made of PBMCs. All receptors derive from a woman aged 18-29 years in good health and CMV-seronegative.

The chain links TRBV19 to TRBJ1-2, with D perhaps TRBD1 (5 bases). This CDR3 has 15 amino acids. V lost 3 bases to trimming and J lost 8 bases, with 19 bases between them. Germline lookup yields CDR1 LNHDA and CDR2 SQIVND (reference sequence). DNA for the CDR3: TGTGCCAGTAGTATTATAGGAGGGGACCCAGGAGGCTACACCTTC. Amino acid sequence: CASSIIGGDPGGYTF.

This clone was detected many times. The chain links TRBV14 to TRBJ1-2, with TRBD1 identical over 7 bases. Per germline, CDR1 SGHDN and CDR2 FVKESK. This CDR3 comprises 15 residues. V lost 4 bases and J lost 3; bases outside the gene matches: 8. CDR3 bases: TGTGCCAGCAGCCCCTTAGGGGGCGCTGACTATGGCTACACCTTC. As protein: CASSPLGGADYGYTF. The full variable domain, completed using reference TRBV14 and TRBJ1-2, is EAGVTQFPSHSVIEKGQTVTLRCDPISGHDNLYWYRRVMGKEIKFLLHFVKESKQDESGMPNNRFLAERTGGTYSTLKVQPAELEDSGVYFCASSPLGGADYGYTFGSGTRLTVV.

In this sample, this clone turned up once. The chain carries TRBV11-1 and TRBJ2-1, with 7 positions matching TRBD1. This CDR3 comprises 13 residues. Germline trimming cut 5 bases from V and 4 bases from J; bases unmatched to any gene: 2. Looked up from germline, CDR1 is SGHAT and CDR2 is FQDESV (reference sequence). This CDR3 is CASSTTGYNEQFF. The CDR3 DNA sequence: TGTGCCAGCAGCACGACAGGGTACAATGAGCAGTTCTTC.

V gene TRBV14 combines with J gene TRBJ2-3; TRBD2 matches at 10 bases. The germline gives CDR1 SGHDN, CDR2 FVKESK. The CDR3 extends over 17 amino acids. The V and J ends lost 2 bases and 2 bases, in that order; junction bases with no gene match: 7. CDR3 sequence (DNA): TGTGCCAGCAGCCAACCCAAAACTAGCGGGAACACAGATACGCAGTATTTT. Its translation: CASSQPKTSGNTDTQYF.

As regards this clone: One end of the junction does not line up with germline, which may come from a read error. The rearrangement links TRBV11-2 to TRBJ2-5; 7 positions agree with TRBD2. CDR1 and CDR2 from the germline V gene are SGHAT and FQNNGV. This CDR3 is built from 16 residues. CDR3 loop: CASSLDPTGFGGGYHF. The CDR3 DNA is TGTGCCAGCAGCTTAGACCCCACGGGTTTTGGGGGAGGGTACCACTTC.